The 13 T cell receptor beta chains given below trace back to one sample, sequenced in a study of cytotoxic CD8 clonotypes in ibrutinib-treated CLL. The protocol was immunoSEQ multiplex PCR, while the TCRdb copy is restricted to in-frame clones and leaves out a portion. The data contain fewer than 25,000 clones, approximately 68% of them singletons. The sequencing used PBMCs, collected after 24 months of ibrutinib treatment. These receptors were taken from a human donor with chronic lymphocytic leukemia.

The count of this clone is one. The chain has TRBV6-1 and TRBJ2-7; D is unclear. V shed 4 bases and J shed 0 bases, with 10 bases lying between them. The CDR3 runs 14 residues. The germline CDR1 and CDR2 sequences are MNHNS and SASEGT. The CDR3 coding sequence is TGTGCCAGCAGTGTTTTGAGCAGCTCCTACGAGCAGTACTTC. As protein: CASSVLSSSYEQYF.

This clone was counted between two and nine times. The CDR3, as DNA: TGCGCCAGCAGCCCTGAGGGAGCAGAGCAGTACTTC. Translating it yields CASSPEGAEQYF. This chain uses TRBV4-1 with TRBJ2-7; the D gene is possibly TRBD2 (5 bases). The germline gives CDR1 MGHRA, CDR2 YSYEKL. Trimming removed 4 bases from V and 7 bases from J, with 11 bases in between. The CDR3 is 12 amino acids.

V is TRBV10-3 and J is TRBJ1-4; D is perhaps TRBD1 (6 bases). Between the trimmed V and J ends, which lost 3 bases and 7 bases, there was a span of 15 bases. CDR3 length: 15 residues. The V gene's germline CDR1 is ENHRY and CDR2 SYGVKD. The DNA for the CDR3 is TGTGCCATCAGTGATAGCGGGGGGCAGGTTGAAAAACTGTTTTTT. It encodes CAISDSGGQVEKLFF.

This clone appeared a single time. CDR3 nucleotide sequence: TGCGCCAGCAGCTTGGAAGGTACGGGGCTCTACTATGGCTACACCTTC. Amino acids: CASSLEGTGLYYGYTF. This chain uses TRBV5-1 with TRBJ1-2, with D possibly matching TRBD1 (5 bases). This CDR3 comprises 16 residues. Looked up from germline, CDR1 is SGHRS and CDR2 is YFSETQ. Trimming removed 0 bases at V and 3 bases at J, with 15 bases between. The variable domain in full, with the rest retrieved from reference TRBV5-1 and TRBJ1-2, is KAGVTQTPRYLIKTRGQQVTLSCSPISGHRSVSWYQQTPGQGLQFLFEYFSETQRNKGNFPGRFSGRQFSNSRSEMNVSTLELGDSALYLCASSLEGTGLYYGYTFGSGTRLTVV.

The CDR3 protein is CASSEARLENTGELFF. Written as DNA, the CDR3 is TGTGCCAGCAGTGAAGCTAGACTAGAGAACACCGGGGAGCTGTTTTTT. J is TRBJ2-2 and V is TRBV2; a possible D gene is TRBD2 (6 bases). V lost 0 bases to trimming and J lost 1 base, with 9 bases between them. Germline V gene lookup returns CDR1 SNHLY and CDR2 FYNNEI. This CDR3 comprises 16 residues.

This clone is medium-sized. This rearrangement joins TRBV7-9 to TRBJ1-2; a possible D gene is TRBD1 (6 bases). The CDR3 totals 16 residues. Germline V lookup: CDR1 SEHNR, CDR2 FQNEAQ (reference sequence). Trimming cost V 1 base and J 4 bases, with 16 bases left between them. This CDR3 is CASSLVDSQPVYGYTF. The CDR3 DNA sequence: TGTGCCAGCAGCTTAGTGGACAGCCAGCCGGTCTATGGCTACACCTTC.

The sample holds a few counts of this clone. V gene TRBV19 combines with J gene TRBJ2-7; D is perhaps TRBD1 or TRBD2 (5 bases each). Trimming pared 5 bases from V and 2 bases from J, leaving 13 bases between. The CDR3 is made up of 14 amino acids. Germline CDR1 and CDR2: LNHDA and SQIVND (reference sequence). The CDR3: CASSVAGTTYEQYF. CDR3 coding DNA: TGTGCCAGTAGTGTGGCAGGGACCACCTACGAGCAGTACTTC.

This chain uses TRBV5-4 with TRBJ2-3; a weak D match, TRBD2 (6 bases). The V end lost 3 bases, the J end lost 5 bases, and 13 bases lay between the germline ends. Germline CDR1 SGHNT, CDR2 YYREEE (reference sequence). This CDR3 has 14 amino acids. CDR3 coding DNA: TGTGCCAGCAGCTGGGGAGGCGCCGGAGATACGCAGTATTTT. Translated, it gives CASSWGGAGDTQYF.

The chain carries TRBV7-6 and TRBJ1-5; TRBD1 might be the D (5 bases). Trimming stripped 5 bases from V and 4 bases from J, with 12 bases between. The CDR3 totals 14 residues. CDR1 is SGHVS and CDR2 is FNYEAQ in the germline V gene. CDR3 sequence (DNA): TGTGCCAGCAGCCCCATGGGGCAGAATCAGCCCCAGCATTTT. Translation: CASSPMGQNQPQHF.

In its sample, this clone was seen once. The V call is TRBV7-8, the J call TRBJ1-2; weak D call: TRBD1 (6 bases). The CDR3 is 13 residues long. The germline CDR1 and CDR2 sequences are SGHVS and FQNEAQ. The V end was cut by 7 bases, the J end by 8 bases, with 17 bases between. The CDR3 DNA reads as TGTGCCAGCAACAAACAGGGTTCGCGAGGCTACACCTTC. Protein: CASNKQGSRGYTF. Combining the CDR3 with reference TRBV7-8 and TRBJ1-2 gives the whole variable domain GAGVSQSPRYKVAKRGQDVALRCDPISGHVSLFWYQQALGQGPEFLTYFQNEAQLDKSGLPSDRFFAERPEGSVSTLKIQRTQQEDSAVYLCASNKQGSRGYTFGSGTRLTVV.

The V gene is TRBV2, the J gene TRBJ1-1, with D hard to call. Germline V gene sequence: CDR1 SNHLY, CDR2 FYNNEI. CDR3 size: 15 residues. V dropped 7 bases and J dropped 3 bases, with 18 bases sitting between them. CDR3 protein: CASTPRWQIDTEAFF. The CDR3, as DNA: TGTGCCAGCACTCCCCGGTGGCAGATCGACACTGAAGCTTTCTTT.

The CDR3 reads CASTRSGNSYEQYF. For the CDR3, the DNA is TGCGCCAGCACCAGGTCGGGAAACTCCTACGAGCAGTACTTC. The chain is built from TRBV10-2 and TRBJ2-7; the D gene is possibly TRBD2 (5 bases). Germline loops: CDR1 WSHSY, CDR2 SAAADI. Trimming left V 7 bases short and J 0 bases short, with 13 bases between. The CDR3 is 14 residues long.

A few counts support this clone. The genes are TRBV5-4 and TRBJ2-3, with D possibly being TRBD1 (6 bases). The CDR3 length is 17 residues. V was cut by 2 bases and J by 4 bases, with 20 bases left in between. Looked up from germline, CDR1 is SGHNT and CDR2 is YYREEE (reference sequence). CDR3 nucleotide sequence: TGTGCCAGCAGCTTAAAAACAGGGAATCTGTTCGCAGATACGCAGTATTTT. The encoded protein is CASSLKTGNLFADTQYF.